The 30 T cell receptor beta chains presented below share a single source sample, sequenced in a study of cytomegalovirus exposure and HLA in healthy donors. The PCR contained 60 Vbeta and 13 Jbeta primers. TCRdb keeps only in-frame clones here, not all; method: immunoSEQ multiplex PCR. The sample includes more than 90,000 clones, about 74% of them seen just once. Sequenced sample: PBMCs. Every receptor here comes from a young man in good health and CMV-seropositive.

V is TRBV29-1 and J is TRBJ2-7; 7 bases are a match to TRBD1. The CDR3 has 13 amino acids. J gave up 6 bases and V 1 base, and 6 bases lay outside the gene matches. Looked up from germline, CDR1 is SQVTM and CDR2 is ANQGSEA. Written as DNA, the CDR3 is TGCAGCGTTGAAGCCTTGGACAGGTCCGAGCAGTACTTC. It is translated as CSVEALDRSEQYF.

The chain couples TRBV28 to TRBJ2-3; 10 nucleotides align to TRBD2. Trimming took 7 bases from V and 6 from J; bases not matched to a gene: 7. Germline V gives CDR1 MDHEN, CDR2 SYDVKM. The CDR3 covers 14 residues. As DNA, the CDR3 is TGTGCCAGCATCCCGGGACTAGCGACCGATACGCAGTATTTT. Amino acids: CASIPGLATDTQYF.

V usage is TRBV9 and J usage is TRBJ1-2, with D possibly being TRBD1 (6 bases). CDR1 SGDLS and CDR2 YYNGEE come from the germline V gene. The CDR3 is made up of 14 amino acids. V gave up 1 base and J gave up 1 base, with 8 bases separating them. This CDR3 reads CASSVQGYNYGYTF. As DNA, the CDR3 is TGTGCCAGCAGCGTACAGGGGTATAACTATGGCTACACCTTC.

This chain links TRBV29-1 with TRBJ1-1; a possible D gene is TRBD1 (6 bases). From germline, CDR1 is SQVTM and CDR2 ANQGSEA. The CDR3 runs to 12 residues. V lost 8 bases and J 5 bases, leaving 15 bases between the germline ends. The CDR3 bases are TGCAGCATGCGTACAGGGAATACTGAAGCTTTCTTT. This encodes CSMRTGNTEAFF. Filled out from reference TRBV29-1 and TRBJ1-1, the complete variable domain reads SAVISQKPSRDICQRGTSLTIQCQVDSQVTMMFWYRQQPGQSLTLIATANQGSEATYESGFVIDKFPISRPNLTFSTLTVSNMSPEDSSIYLCSMRTGNTEAFFGQGTRLTVV.

The rearrangement links TRBV5-1 to TRBJ2-7; D call uncertain. Germline V gene data show CDR1 as SGHRS and CDR2 as YFSETQ. This CDR3 contains 14 residues. Trimming removed 2 bases at V and 0 bases at J, with 9 bases between. The CDR3 DNA sequence: TGCGCCAGCAGCTTAAACAGCTTCTCCTACGAGCAGTACTTC. It codes for CASSLNSFSYEQYF.

The chain couples TRBV6-5 to TRBJ2-7; D perhaps matches TRBD1 (6 bases). Germline CDR1 reads MNHEY; CDR2 reads SVGAGI. The V end lost 6 bases, the J end lost 3 bases, and 15 bases lay between the germline ends. The CDR3 extends over 14 amino acids. As DNA, the CDR3 is TGTGCCAGCAGCCTAGGGGGACAAGGCTACGAGCAGTACTTC. Encoded protein: CASSLGGQGYEQYF.

The chain joins TRBV2 to TRBJ2-3; the match to TRBD2 covers 7 bases. The CDR3 spans 14 residues. V was clipped by 11 bases and J by 1 base; unmatched bases: 9. Per germline, CDR1 SNHLY and CDR2 FYNNEI. CDR3 sequence (DNA): TGTGCCGGGGGGAGGGAAAGTGGCACAGATACGCAGTATTTT. Its protein is CAGGRESGTDTQYF.

The chain is built from TRBV27 and TRBJ1-6; unclear D gene. Trimming took 3 bases from V and 9 from J, leaving 27 bases between them. CDR3 length: 19 residues. Germline V gene lookup returns CDR1 MNHEY and CDR2 SMNVEV (reference sequence). CDR3 in DNA: TGTGCCAGCAGTTTTCTACAGCAACCAATATTACAAGGAGGTTCACCCCTCCACTTT. It is translated as CASSFLQQPILQGGSPLHF.

The rearrangement joins TRBV5-4 to TRBJ1-2; the D is unclear. V was shortened by 1 base and J by 2 bases, with 6 bases between the two germline ends. Germline V lookup: CDR1 SGHNT, CDR2 YYREEE (reference sequence). The CDR3 totals 13 residues. CDR3 amino acids: CASSLTENYGYTF. In DNA form, the CDR3 reads TGTGCCAGCAGCTTGACCGAGAACTATGGCTACACCTTC.

This chain links TRBV5-1 with TRBJ2-2; D perhaps matches TRBD1 (5 bases). This CDR3 has 16 amino acids. Per the germline V gene, CDR1 is SGHRS and CDR2 is YFSETQ. Trimming left V 3 bases short and J 0 bases short, with 12 bases between. The CDR3 loop reads CASSSRMTANTGELFF. CDR3 bases: TGCGCCAGCAGCTCACGGATGACAGCGAACACCGGGGAGCTGTTTTTT.

CDR3 nucleotides: TGTGCCAGCAGTTCCGGACAGGGGGCTAAAGAGACCCAGTACTTC. It encodes CASSSGQGAKETQYF. V usage is TRBV28 and J usage is TRBJ2-5; 11 bases fit TRBD1. This CDR3 region has 15 residues. Unmatched junction bases numbered 4, after V lost 4 bases and J lost 3 bases. Germline V lookup: CDR1 MDHEN, CDR2 SYDVKM. The entire variable domain, with the rest obtained from reference TRBV28 and TRBJ2-5, is as follows: DVKVTQSSRYLVKRTGEKVFLECVQDMDHENMFWYRQDPGLGLRLIYFSYDVKMKEKGDIPEGYSVSREKKERFSLILESASTNQTSMYLCASSSGQGAKETQYFGPGTRLLVL.

Only a few counts were recorded for this clone. V and J are TRBV5-5 and TRBJ1-4; D is perhaps TRBD1 (5 bases). Trimming took 4 bases from V and 5 from J, leaving 18 bases between them. The germline CDR1 and CDR2 sequences are SGHKS and YYEKEE (reference sequence). The CDR3 is 16 amino acids. The CDR3 spells CASSPESGEGNEKLFF. CDR3 in DNA: TGTGCCAGCAGCCCCGAATCGGGGGAGGGGAATGAAAAACTGTTTTTT.

The chain employs TRBV27 and TRBJ1-6; D gene ambiguous. Germline assignment: CDR1 MNHEY and CDR2 SMNVEV (reference sequence). The length of the CDR3 is 16 residues. Trimming shortened V by 2 bases and J by 3 bases, and 11 bases separated the two germline ends. The CDR3 sequence is CASSLSSRYYNSPLHF. CDR3 DNA sequence: TGTGCCAGCAGTTTAAGTTCGCGGTACTATAATTCACCCCTCCACTTT.

V gene TRBV2 combines with J gene TRBJ2-1; 8 bases align to TRBD2. With V trimmed by 9 bases and J by 1 base, 5 bases remained unmatched. The germline CDR1 and CDR2 sequences are SNHLY and FYNNEI. The CDR3 sequence is 14 residues long. The CDR3 protein is CASGAGASYNEQFF. The CDR3 coding sequence is TGTGCCAGTGGAGCGGGGGCTTCCTACAATGAGCAGTTCTTC.

Worth noting for this clone: The junction departs from germline at one end; a sequencing error may be responsible. This chain joins TRBV7-9 and TRBJ2-1; the D gene is possibly TRBD2 (6 bases). The CDR3 consists of 17 residues. CDR1 and CDR2 (germline): SEHNR, FQNEAQ (reference sequence). The DNA for the CDR3 is TGTTCCAGCAGCTTTCCATCGGACGGGGGCTCCTACAATGAGCAGTTCTTC. This encodes CSSSFPSDGGSYNEQFF.

The CDR3 DNA is TGTGCCAGCAGCCCGGGGGGAGCCACAGATACGCAGTATTTT. As protein: CASSPGGATDTQYF. The V gene is TRBV9, the J gene TRBJ2-3, with TRBD2 matching over 7 bases. The CDR3 contains 14 residues. V was clipped by 4 bases and J by 2 bases; unmatched bases: 4. Germline CDR1 SGDLS, CDR2 YYNGEE.

The chain uses TRBV7-2 and TRBJ1-2; the match to TRBD1 covers 7 bases. CDR1 is SGHTA and CDR2 is FQGNSA in the germline V gene. V trimming: 1 base; J trimming: 7 bases; junction bases outside the gene matches: 9. The CDR3 covers 15 residues. The CDR3 is CASSLGSNTGAGYTF. CDR3 bases: TGTGCCAGCAGCTTAGGCTCAAATACAGGGGCTGGCTACACCTTC.

The chain joins TRBV30 to TRBJ1-1; D is undetermined. From germline, CDR1 is GTSNPN and CDR2 SVGIG (reference sequence). V was pared by 0 bases and J by 6 bases, with 11 bases between. The CDR3 runs 13 residues. The CDR3 protein is CAWSVAAGPEAFF. CDR3 in DNA: TGTGCCTGGAGTGTAGCTGCGGGCCCTGAAGCTTTCTTT.

As to this clone: Other DNA sequences of this sample code for an identical CDR3. J is TRBJ1-1 and V is TRBV6-1; TRBD1 matches at 7 bases. CDR1 MNHNS and CDR2 SASEGT come from the germline V gene. This CDR3 region has 14 residues. J was trimmed by 0 bases and V by 5 bases; bases with no gene match: 3. The CDR3 region has the DNA TGTGCCAGCAGTTTACAGGGGATGAACACTGAAGCTTTCTTT. This encodes CASSLQGMNTEAFF.

This clone was detected only once. The V gene is TRBV4-3, the J gene TRBJ2-2; D might be TRBD1 (5 bases). The germline V gene encodes CDR1 LGHNA and CDR2 YSLEER. V dropped 2 bases and J dropped 8 bases, with 15 bases sitting between them. The CDR3 totals 15 residues. This CDR3 reads CASSQIGNKGGELFF. In nucleotides, the CDR3 is TGCGCCAGCAGCCAAATAGGGAACAAGGGGGGGGAGCTGTTTTTT.

This clone was counted between two and nine times. The CDR3 region is CARRQGPGEQYF. CDR3 coding DNA: TGTGCCAGACGACAGGGGCCTGGGGAGCAGTACTTC. The rearrangement links TRBV30 to TRBJ2-7; 8 bases line up with TRBD1. Germline CDR1 GTSNPN, CDR2 SVGIG (reference sequence). V lost 8 bases and J lost 7; bases outside the gene matches: 10. CDR3 length: 12 amino acids.

The V and J genes are TRBV5-1 and TRBJ2-3, with a weak D call TRBD2 (6 bases). The V and J ends lost 3 bases and 4 bases respectively, with 15 bases between them. The CDR3 length is 15 residues. CDR1 is SGHRS, CDR2 YFSETQ, per germline. CDR3 sequence: CASSWDSNEPDTQYF. CDR3 bases: TGCGCCAGCAGCTGGGACTCCAACGAGCCAGATACGCAGTATTTT. Supplemented by reference TRBV5-1 and TRBJ2-3, the full variable domain reads KAGVTQTPRYLIKTRGQQVTLSCSPISGHRSVSWYQQTPGQGLQFLFEYFSETQRNKGNFPGRFSGRQFSNSRSEMNVSTLELGDSALYLCASSWDSNEPDTQYFGPGTRLTVL.

The genes are TRBV6-5 and TRBJ2-1; D perhaps matches TRBD1 (5 bases). The CDR3 sequence is 12 residues long. Germline V lookup: CDR1 MNHEY, CDR2 SVGAGI. V was cut by 5 bases and J by 4 bases, with 6 bases left in between. The CDR3 loop is CASSRQYNEQFF. In DNA, the CDR3 is TGTGCCAGCAGTCGACAGTACAATGAGCAGTTCTTC.

V and J are TRBV10-2 and TRBJ1-4, with 9 bases lining up with TRBD1. Looked up from germline, CDR1 is WSHSY and CDR2 is SAAADI. J was trimmed by 5 bases and V by 4 bases; bases with no gene match: 5. The CDR3 contains 15 residues. CDR3 sequence reads: CASSGTGTGNEKLFF. The CDR3 nucleotides read TGCGCCAGCAGTGGGACCGGGACAGGGAATGAAAAACTGTTTTTT.

This chain joins TRBV2 and TRBJ2-3; TRBD2 matches at 10 bases. Trimming at V came to 3 bases and at J to 6 bases, leaving 6 bases not matched to a gene. This CDR3 has 15 amino acids. The germline V gene has CDR1 SNHLY and CDR2 FYNNEI. CDR3 nucleotide sequence: TGTGCCAGCAGTGAGTTAGCGGGGGGCCCTGATACGCAGTATTTT. Encoded protein: CASSELAGGPDTQYF.

The chain is built from TRBV6-6 and TRBJ2-3; 9 bases line up with TRBD2. The CDR3 consists of 15 residues. Trimming at V came to 2 bases and at J to 0 bases, leaving 0 bases not matched to a gene. Germline lookup yields CDR1 MNHNY and CDR2 SVGAGI (reference sequence). This CDR3 is CASSYAGGSTDTQYF. CDR3 bases: TGTGCCAGCAGTTACGCGGGGGGGAGCACAGATACGCAGTATTTT.

The V and J genes are TRBV5-1 and TRBJ2-1; D is perhaps TRBD1 (6 bases). The germline CDR1 and CDR2 sequences are SGHRS and YFSETQ. The V and J ends lost 0 bases and 15 bases respectively, with 16 bases between them. The CDR3 length is 13 residues. The CDR3 sequence: CASSLGDIQTPFF. CDR3 bases: TGCGCCAGCAGCTTGGGGGACATCCAGACCCCGTTCTTC.

The V and J genes are TRBV6-1 and TRBJ1-2, with 9 positions matching TRBD1. CDR1 is MNHNS and CDR2 is SASEGT in the germline V gene. V gave up 3 bases and J gave up 5 bases; unmatched junction bases: 4. This CDR3 has 14 amino acids. CDR3 nucleotides: TGTGCCAGCAGTGAGGGGACAGGGCCATATGGCTACACCTTC. This encodes CASSEGTGPYGYTF.

The chain uses TRBV7-2 and TRBJ2-6; 7 nucleotides match TRBD1. The CDR3 has 15 amino acids. Germline loops: CDR1 SGHTA, CDR2 FQGNSA. After removal of 5 bases from V and 1 base from J, the junction contained 2 bases not matched to a gene. CDR3 amino acids: CASSLGQSGANVLTF. The DNA of the CDR3 is TGTGCCAGCAGCCTGGGACAGTCTGGGGCCAACGTCCTGACTTTC.

This rearrangement joins TRBV7-9 to TRBJ1-3; 7 nucleotides align to TRBD1. CDR1 and CDR2 from the germline V gene are SEHNR and FQNEAQ (reference sequence). The CDR3 sequence is 16 residues long. J was trimmed by 0 bases and V by 5 bases; bases with no gene match: 7. The CDR3, as DNA: TGTGCCAGCAGCCTAACAGGGGCGAGCTCTGGAAACACCATATATTTT. Its translation is CASSLTGASSGNTIYF.